This T cell receptor (beta chain) was found in a study of beta chain features in type 1 diabetes. TCRB transcripts that were expressed got sequenced, as all of the isolated RNA had been reverse transcribed. TCRdb's table, derived via immunoSEQ multiplex PCR, lists solely in-frame clones and lacks some. The top ten hold 2% to 2.5% of the sample, which has 150,000 to 160,000 clones, around 10% seen once. This clone was seen only a few times. The CDR3 sequence is 13 residues long. Germline V lookup: CDR1 LGHNA, CDR2 YSLEER. V was shortened by 3 bases and J by 1 base, with 7 bases between the two germline ends.

The rearrangement joins TRBV4-3 to TRBJ2-7, with D hard to call. Source material: central memory CD4+ T cells from blood. The origin of this receptor is a young man in good health. CDR3 in DNA: TGCGCCAGCAGCCAGTTTGTATCCTACGAGCAGTACTTC. Residues: CASSQFVSYEQYF.